The 14 T cell receptor beta chains below were found in one sample sequenced in a study of sequential checkpoint blockade in melanoma. Described treatment: randomized to nivolumab then ipilimumab (arm A) or the reverse (arm B). This table comes from immunoSEQ multiplex PCR, and its TCRdb copy is limited to in-frame clones, with some not included. This sample has about 19,000 clones, with 73% found just once. The source material was CD8+ T cells sorted from blood (inferred from file names), sampled from a patient given nivolumab and ipilimumab in sequence. Receptors originate from a human donor with melanoma.

V gene TRBV14 combines with J gene TRBJ2-3; D not resolved. Germline V gives CDR1 SGHDN, CDR2 FVKESK. The V and J ends lost 0 bases and 4 bases respectively, with 8 bases between them. The CDR3 spans 14 residues. The CDR3 is CASSQDRLADTQYF. The CDR3, as DNA: TGTGCCAGCAGCCAAGATCGGTTGGCAGATACGCAGTATTTT.

To note about this clone: The junction differs from germline at one of its ends, possibly a read error. J is TRBJ1-2 and V is TRBV18; a possible D gene is TRBD1 (6 bases). Germline V lookup: CDR1 KGHSH, CDR2 LQKENI. The CDR3 is 14 amino acids. The CDR3 DNA sequence: TGTGCCAGCTCACCACCTCTTGTACAGGGTTTGTACGCCTTC. Translation: CASSPPLVQGLYAF.

This clone was counted only a few times. The chain uses TRBV7-6 and TRBJ2-7, with a possible D match to TRBD2 (5 bases). The ends were cut back, 1 base at V and 4 bases at J, with 8 bases in the middle. Per the germline V gene, CDR1 is SGHVS and CDR2 is FNYEAQ. This CDR3 spans 13 amino acids. The DNA for the CDR3 is TGTGCCAGCAGCTTAGGAGGCGGGTACGAGCAGTACTTC. It specifies CASSLGGGYEQYF.

This clone has a handful of counts. The V gene is TRBV4-1, the J gene TRBJ2-5; 11 positions agree with TRBD2. After removal of 0 bases from V and 2 bases from J, the junction contained 11 bases not matched to a gene. The CDR3 is 19 residues long. CDR1 and CDR2 (germline): MGHRA, YSYEKL. This chain's CDR3 is CASSQEGDSGRGGQETQYF. The CDR3 DNA follows: TGCGCCAGCAGCCAAGAAGGGGATAGCGGGAGGGGCGGGCAAGAGACCCAGTACTTC.

The V and J genes are TRBV9 and TRBJ1-5, with D unclear. Germline V gene lookup returns CDR1 SGDLS and CDR2 YYNGEE. The CDR3 is made up of 15 amino acids. Trimming took off 0 bases at V and 3 bases at J, with 10 bases between the two ends. The CDR3 loop is CASSVDGRINQPQHF. CDR3 coding DNA: TGTGCCAGCAGCGTAGACGGGAGGATCAATCAGCCCCAGCATTTT.

The genes are TRBV5-4 and TRBJ2-6; the match to TRBD1 covers 8 bases. Germline assignment: CDR1 SGHNT and CDR2 YYREEE (reference sequence). Trimming at V came to 7 bases and at J to 0 bases, leaving 12 bases not matched to a gene. The CDR3 consists of 18 residues. The CDR3 nucleotides read TGTGCCAGCGGTGACAGGGGCCTAATCCTCTCTGGGGCCAACGTCCTGACTTTC. Its translation: CASGDRGLILSGANVLTF.

The CDR3 loop reads CASTYLSGNTEAFF. The CDR3 bases are TGTGCCAGTACCTATCTGTCCGGGAACACTGAAGCTTTCTTT. The V and J genes are TRBV19 and TRBJ1-1; D ambiguous. V dropped 7 bases and J dropped 1 base, with 13 bases sitting between them. The length of the CDR3 is 14 residues. From germline, CDR1 is LNHDA and CDR2 SQIVND (reference sequence).

The rearrangement joins TRBV28 to TRBJ1-1; 9 bases fit TRBD1. V lost 6 bases, J lost 10 bases, and 15 bases stayed unmatched. There are 15 residues in the CDR3. The germline CDR1 and CDR2 sequences are MDHEN and SYDVKM. The CDR3 DNA is TGTGCCAGCAGGATACCGGGACAGGGTGCCAGAGGAGCTTTCTTT. It codes for CASRIPGQGARGAFF.

The chain uses TRBV9 and TRBJ1-1; D perhaps matches TRBD1 (5 bases). Germline assignment: CDR1 SGDLS and CDR2 YYNGEE. Trimming pared 6 bases from V and 3 bases from J, leaving 15 bases between. The CDR3 loop spans 14 amino acids. The CDR3 loop is CASNKYGGDTEAFF. The CDR3 bases are TGTGCCAGCAACAAATATGGAGGGGACACTGAAGCTTTCTTT.

Only a few counts were recorded for this clone. The chain is built from TRBV10-3 and TRBJ2-7; D is possibly TRBD1 (6 bases). Germline V gene sequence: CDR1 ENHRY, CDR2 SYGVKD. Trimming left V 4 bases short and J 3 bases short, with 7 bases between. The CDR3 spans 12 residues. Here the CDR3 DNA reads TGTGCCATCAGTGGAGGGGGCTACGAGCAGTACTTC. It translates to CAISGGGYEQYF.

This clone was picked up a small number of times. V is TRBV5-1 and J is TRBJ1-1, with D possibly matching TRBD1 (6 bases). Germline lookup yields CDR1 SGHRS and CDR2 YFSETQ. CDR3 length: 16 residues. Trimming took off 4 bases at V and 5 bases at J, with 21 bases between the two ends. The CDR3 DNA reads TGCGCCAGCAGCGCAGACAGGTATGGGAGGGAGACTGAAGCTTTCTTT. This sequence encodes CASSADRYGRETEAFF.

The rearrangement joins TRBV10-3 to TRBJ1-1; D possibly corresponds to TRBD1 (6 bases). This CDR3 region has 14 residues. Germline CDR1 and CDR2: ENHRY and SYGVKD. Trimming took off 3 bases at V and 1 base at J, with 9 bases between the two ends. CDR3 sequence: CAISDPGQNTEAFF. The CDR3 DNA follows: TGTGCCATCAGTGACCCGGGACAGAACACTGAAGCTTTCTTT.

J is TRBJ1-1 and V is TRBV19, with a possible D match to TRBD1 (5 bases). V gave up 10 bases and J gave up 6 bases, with 18 bases separating them. CDR1 LNHDA and CDR2 SQIVND come from the germline V gene (reference sequence). The CDR3 length is 13 residues. The CDR3: CATRVRGGAEAFF. CDR3 sequence (DNA): TGTGCCACCCGCGTGAGGGGAGGAGCTGAAGCTTTCTTT.

This clone has only a few counts. The V call is TRBV11-2, the J call TRBJ1-4; D is unresolved. Germline CDR1 is SGHAT and CDR2 is FQNNGV. Trimming removed 4 bases from V and 4 bases from J, with 16 bases in between. This CDR3 region has 16 residues. CDR3 DNA sequence: TGTGCCAGCAGCTCTCCCGGCAGCGGATATAATGAAAAACTGTTTTTT. Its protein is CASSSPGSGYNEKLFF.